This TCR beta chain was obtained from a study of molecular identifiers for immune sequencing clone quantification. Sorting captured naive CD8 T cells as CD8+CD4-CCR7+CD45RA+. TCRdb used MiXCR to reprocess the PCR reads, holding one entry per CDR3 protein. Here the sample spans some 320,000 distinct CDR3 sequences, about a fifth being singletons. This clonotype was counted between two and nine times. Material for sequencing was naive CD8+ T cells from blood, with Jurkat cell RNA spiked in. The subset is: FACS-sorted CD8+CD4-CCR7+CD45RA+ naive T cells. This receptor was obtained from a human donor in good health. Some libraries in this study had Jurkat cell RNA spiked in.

The CDR3 reads CAWSVLSLAKNIQYF. CDR3 DNA sequence: TGTGCCTGGAGTGTACTTTCCCTGGCCAAAAACATTCAGTACTTC. The chain recombines TRBV30 with TRBJ2-4; the D is unclear. There are 15 residues in the CDR3. CDR1 and CDR2 (germline): GTSNPN, SVGIG (reference sequence). Deletions cut 0 bases from V and 1 base from J, with 10 bases between.